This T cell receptor (beta chain) was sequenced during a study of cytomegalovirus exposure and HLA in healthy donors. The donors, nominally healthy at sampling, likely had unrecorded immune exposures. Trimming removed 5 bases from V and 2 bases from J, with 10 bases in between. In germline, CDR1 is SGHTA, CDR2 FQGNSA. The CDR3 contains 14 residues. Study-wide results and caveats: Most TCR sequences showed up rarely, but some public TCRs showed up in many donors. Sequences of the TCR beta chain were said to predict the HLA-A and HLA-B alleles of most subjects accurately. A later analysis found TCR association rates differed by HLA locus, highest for DRB1 and lowest for HLA-C.

13 Jbeta primers and 60 Vbeta primers were used for the PCR. Using immunoSEQ multiplex PCR, the repertoire was profiled, and TCRdb retains in-frame clones only, with some absent. The table includes 150,000 or so clones, approximately 74% detected once. For this clone: Its antigen is undetermined.

J is TRBJ1-5 and V is TRBV7-2, with D tentatively TRBD1 (5 bases). The sample consisted of PBMCs. The TCR comes from a man aged 25-45 years in good health and CMV-seronegative. The CDR3 nucleotides read TGTGCCAGCAGCAGGGGAGGGGGCAATCAGCCCCAGCATTTT. It encodes CASSRGGGNQPQHF.